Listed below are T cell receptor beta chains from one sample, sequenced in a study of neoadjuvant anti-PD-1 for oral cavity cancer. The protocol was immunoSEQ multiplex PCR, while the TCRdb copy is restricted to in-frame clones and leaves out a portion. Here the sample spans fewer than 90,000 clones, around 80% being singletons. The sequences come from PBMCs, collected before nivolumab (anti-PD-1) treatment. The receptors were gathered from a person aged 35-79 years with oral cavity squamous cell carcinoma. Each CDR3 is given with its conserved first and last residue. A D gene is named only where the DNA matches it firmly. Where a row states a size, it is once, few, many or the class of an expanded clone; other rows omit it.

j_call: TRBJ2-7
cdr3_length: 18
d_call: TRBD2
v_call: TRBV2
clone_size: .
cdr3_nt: TGTGCCAGCAGGTGGACTAGCGGGAATCTCTTATCGTCCTACGAGCAGTACTTC
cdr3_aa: CASRWTSGNLLSSYEQYF

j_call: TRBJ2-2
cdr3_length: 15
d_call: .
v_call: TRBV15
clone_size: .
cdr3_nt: TGTGCCACCAGCAGAGATTCCGCACCTACCGGGGAGCTGTTTTTT
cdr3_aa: CATSRDSAPTGELFF

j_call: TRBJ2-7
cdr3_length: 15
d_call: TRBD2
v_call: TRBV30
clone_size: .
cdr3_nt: TGTGCCTGGCTACGGGGTAGCGGGAGCGAAGGCGAGCAGTACTTC
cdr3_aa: CAWLRGSGSEGEQYF

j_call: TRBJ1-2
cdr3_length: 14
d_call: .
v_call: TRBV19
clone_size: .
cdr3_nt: TGTGCCAGTGCGAAGGGCAGGGGCATCTATGGCTACACCTTC
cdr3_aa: CASAKGRGIYGYTF

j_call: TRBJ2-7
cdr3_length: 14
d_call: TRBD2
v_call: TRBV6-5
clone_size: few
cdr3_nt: TGTGCCAGCAGGGATACTAGCGGGAGTAGCGAGCAGTACTTC
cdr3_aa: CASRDTSGSSEQYF

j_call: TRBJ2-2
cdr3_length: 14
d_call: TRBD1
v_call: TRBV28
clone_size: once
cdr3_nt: TGTGCCAGCAGTCCGGGACAGGGCCAAGGGGAGCTGTTTTTT
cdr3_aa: CASSPGQGQGELFF

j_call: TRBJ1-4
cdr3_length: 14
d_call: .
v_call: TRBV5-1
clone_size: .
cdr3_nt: TGCGCCAGCAGCTTGGAGGCAACTAATGAAAAACTGTTTTTT
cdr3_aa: CASSLEATNEKLFF

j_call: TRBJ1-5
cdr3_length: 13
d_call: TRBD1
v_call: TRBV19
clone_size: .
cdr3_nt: TGTGCCAGTAGTGGACAGGGAGGTCAGCCCCAGCATTTT
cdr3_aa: CASSGQGGQPQHF

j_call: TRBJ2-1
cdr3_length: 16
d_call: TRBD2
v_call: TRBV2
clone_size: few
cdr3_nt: TGTGCCAGCAGTGAAGCGCTTGGGGAGGGCCGGAATGAGCAGTTCTTC
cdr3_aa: CASSEALGEGRNEQFF

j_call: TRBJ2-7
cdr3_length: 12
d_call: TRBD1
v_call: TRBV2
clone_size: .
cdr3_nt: TGTGCCAGAACGGGACAGGGCAGCGAGCAGTACTTC
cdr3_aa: CARTGQGSEQYF

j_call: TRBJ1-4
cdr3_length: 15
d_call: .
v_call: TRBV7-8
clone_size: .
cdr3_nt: TGTGCCAGCAGGGGGACGGTTGCAACTAATGAAAAACTGTTTTTT
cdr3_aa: CASRGTVATNEKLFF

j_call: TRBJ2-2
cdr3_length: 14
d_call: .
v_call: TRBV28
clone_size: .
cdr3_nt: TGTGCCAGCAGTTTAAGCGAGGTTACAGGGGAGCTGTTTTTT
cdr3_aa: CASSLSEVTGELFF

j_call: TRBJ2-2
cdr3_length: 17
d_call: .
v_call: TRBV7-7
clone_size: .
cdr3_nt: TGTGCTAGCAGCCAAGTGGGCGGGAATCTGAACACCGGGGAGCTGTTTTTT
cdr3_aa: CASSQVGGNLNTGELFF

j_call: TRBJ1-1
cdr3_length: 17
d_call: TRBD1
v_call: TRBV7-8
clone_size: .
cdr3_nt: TGTGCCAGCAGCTTTCTCGGGACAGGGCTCATGAACACTGAAGCTTTCTTT
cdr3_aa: CASSFLGTGLMNTEAFF

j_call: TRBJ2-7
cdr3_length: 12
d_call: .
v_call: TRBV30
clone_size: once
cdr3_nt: TGTGCCTGGAGTACAGGAGGATACGAGCAGTACTTC
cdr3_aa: CAWSTGGYEQYF

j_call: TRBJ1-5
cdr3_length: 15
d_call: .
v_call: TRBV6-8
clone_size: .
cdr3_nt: TGTGCCAGCAGTTATGCGGAGCCCTGTAATCAGCCCCAGCATTTT
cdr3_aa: CASSYAEPCNQPQHF

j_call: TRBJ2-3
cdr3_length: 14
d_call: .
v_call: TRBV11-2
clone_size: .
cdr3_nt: TGTGCCAGCAGCTTAGGACTTCTCGGGGGTACGCAGTATTTT
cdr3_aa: CASSLGLLGGTQYF

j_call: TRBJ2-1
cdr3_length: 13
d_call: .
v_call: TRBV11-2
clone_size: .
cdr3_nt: TGTGCCAGCAGCTTAGGGAATGGCAATGAGCAGTTCTTC
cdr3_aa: CASSLGNGNEQFF

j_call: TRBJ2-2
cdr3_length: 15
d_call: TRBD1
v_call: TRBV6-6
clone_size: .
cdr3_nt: TGTGCCAGCAGGCCTGGACAGGGGAACACCGGGGAGCTGTTTTTT
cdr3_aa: CASRPGQGNTGELFF

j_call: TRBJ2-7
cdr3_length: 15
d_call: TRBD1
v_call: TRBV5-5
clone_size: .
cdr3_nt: TGTGCCAGCAGCCTGACCGGGACAGGGGTTTCCGAGCAGTACTTC
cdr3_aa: CASSLTGTGVSEQYF

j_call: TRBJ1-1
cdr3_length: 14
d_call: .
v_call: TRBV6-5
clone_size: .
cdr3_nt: TGTGCCAGCAATAGGGGGGGTGGGAACACTGAAGCTTTCTTT
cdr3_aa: CASNRGGGNTEAFF

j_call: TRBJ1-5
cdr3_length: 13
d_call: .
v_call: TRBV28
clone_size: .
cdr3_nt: TGTGCCAGCAGTTTTCAGGGGAATCAGCCCCAGCATTTT
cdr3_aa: CASSFQGNQPQHF

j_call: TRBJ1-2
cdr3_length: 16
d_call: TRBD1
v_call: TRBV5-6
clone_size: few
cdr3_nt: TGTGCCAGCAGCTCGTCCCGGGACAGGGGAACGACTGGCTACACCTTC
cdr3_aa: CASSSSRDRGTTGYTF

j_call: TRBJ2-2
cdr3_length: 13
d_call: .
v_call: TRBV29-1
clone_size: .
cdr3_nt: TGCAGCGTGACGCGGGGTAACACCGGGGAGCTGTTTTTT
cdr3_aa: CSVTRGNTGELFF

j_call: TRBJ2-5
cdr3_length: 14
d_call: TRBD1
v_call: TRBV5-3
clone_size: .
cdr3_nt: TGTGCCAGAAGATCCGACAGGGAACAAGAGACCCAGTACTTC
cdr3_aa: CARRSDREQETQYF

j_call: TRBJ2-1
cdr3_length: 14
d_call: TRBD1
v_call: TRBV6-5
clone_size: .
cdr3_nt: TGTGCCAGCATTTCCAGGGGGCCTTACAATGAGCAGTTCTTC
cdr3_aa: CASISRGPYNEQFF

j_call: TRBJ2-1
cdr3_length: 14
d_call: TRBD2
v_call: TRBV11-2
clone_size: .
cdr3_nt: TGTGCCAGCAGCTTAGGGGGACTAGCAAATGAGCAGTTCTTC
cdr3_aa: CASSLGGLANEQFF

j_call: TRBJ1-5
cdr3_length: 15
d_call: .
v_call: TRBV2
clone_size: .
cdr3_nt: TGTGCCAGCAGTGAAGGAGGGGCCCGCAATCAGCCCCAGCATTTT
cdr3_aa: CASSEGGARNQPQHF

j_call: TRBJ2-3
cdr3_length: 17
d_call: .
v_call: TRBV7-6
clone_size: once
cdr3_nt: TGTGCCAGCAGCTTAGCGGTCCTCATCTCGTTCACAGATACGCAGTATTTT
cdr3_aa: CASSLAVLISFTDTQYF

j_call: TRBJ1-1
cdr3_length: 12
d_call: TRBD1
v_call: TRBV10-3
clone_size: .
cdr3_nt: TGTGCCATGGGACAGGGAGGCACTGAAGCTTTCTTT
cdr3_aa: CAMGQGGTEAFF

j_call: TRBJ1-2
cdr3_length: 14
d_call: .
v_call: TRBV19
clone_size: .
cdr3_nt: TGTGCCAGTAGTGAGACGGGTTCTCCCTATGGCTACACCTTC
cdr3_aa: CASSETGSPYGYTF

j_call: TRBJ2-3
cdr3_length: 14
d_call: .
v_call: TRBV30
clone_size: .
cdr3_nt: TGTGCCTGGAGTGGGGCTAGCTTGCGAGATACGCAGTATTTT
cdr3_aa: CAWSGASLRDTQYF

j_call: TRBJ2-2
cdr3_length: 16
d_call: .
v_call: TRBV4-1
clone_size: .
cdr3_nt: TGCGCCAGCAGCCAAGATTCGGCAGGGTACACCGGGGAGCTGTTTTTT
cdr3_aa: CASSQDSAGYTGELFF

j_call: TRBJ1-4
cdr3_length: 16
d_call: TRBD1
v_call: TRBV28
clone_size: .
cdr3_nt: TGTGCCAGCAGAGGACAGGGGGCCTCGTTTAGTGAAAAACTGTTTTTT
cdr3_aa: CASRGQGASFSEKLFF

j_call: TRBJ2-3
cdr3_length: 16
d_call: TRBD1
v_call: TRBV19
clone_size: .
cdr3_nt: TGTGCCAGTAGTATGCTGGGACAGGGGGGAACAGATACGCAGTATTTT
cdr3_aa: CASSMLGQGGTDTQYF

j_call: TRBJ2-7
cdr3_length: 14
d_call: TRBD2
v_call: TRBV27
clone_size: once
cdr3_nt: TGTGCCAGCAGTCCGGGCCTAGCGGCCTACGAGCAGTACTTC
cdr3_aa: CASSPGLAAYEQYF

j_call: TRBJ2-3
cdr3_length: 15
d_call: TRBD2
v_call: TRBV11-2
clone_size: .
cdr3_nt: TGTGCCAGCAGCTTTCTAGCGGGAGCGATAGATACGCAGTATTTT
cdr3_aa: CASSFLAGAIDTQYF

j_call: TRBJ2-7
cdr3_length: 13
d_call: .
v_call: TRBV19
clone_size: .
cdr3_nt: TGTGCCAGTAGTATGACAGGACATTACGAGCAGTACTTC
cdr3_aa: CASSMTGHYEQYF

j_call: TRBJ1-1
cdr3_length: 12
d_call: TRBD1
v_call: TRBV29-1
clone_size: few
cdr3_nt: TGCAGCGTTGTGGGGACAGAGACTGAAGCTTTCTTT
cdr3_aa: CSVVGTETEAFF

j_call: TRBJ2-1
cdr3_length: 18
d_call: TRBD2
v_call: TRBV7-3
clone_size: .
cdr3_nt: TGTGCCAGCAGCCGTCACCCGACTAGCGAGAGCTCCTACAATGAGCAGTTCTTC
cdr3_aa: CASSRHPTSESSYNEQFF

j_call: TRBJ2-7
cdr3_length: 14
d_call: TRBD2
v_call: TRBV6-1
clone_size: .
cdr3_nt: TGTGCCAGCAGTGTGGCGGGAGCGCTGTACGAGCAGTACTTC
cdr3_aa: CASSVAGALYEQYF

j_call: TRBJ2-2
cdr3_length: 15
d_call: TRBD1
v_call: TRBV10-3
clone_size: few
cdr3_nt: TGTGCCATCAGTGAGACAGGGGAAAGAAGCGGGGAGCTGTTTTTT
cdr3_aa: CAISETGERSGELFF

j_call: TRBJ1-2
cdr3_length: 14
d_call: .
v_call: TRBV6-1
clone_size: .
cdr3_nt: TGTGCCAGCACTACCATTACAGGGATTATTGGCTACACCTTC
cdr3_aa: CASTTITGIIGYTF

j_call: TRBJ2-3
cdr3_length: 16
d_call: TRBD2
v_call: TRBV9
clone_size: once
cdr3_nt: TGTGCCAGCAGCGTAGAAACGGGAGGGCCCACAGATACGCAGTATTTT
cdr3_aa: CASSVETGGPTDTQYF

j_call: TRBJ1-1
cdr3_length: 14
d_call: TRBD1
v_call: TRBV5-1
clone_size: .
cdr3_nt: TGCGCCAGCAGTTTCGGACAGGGTAACACTGAAGCTTTCTTT
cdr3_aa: CASSFGQGNTEAFF

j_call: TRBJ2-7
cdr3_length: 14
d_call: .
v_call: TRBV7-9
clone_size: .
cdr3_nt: TGTGCCAGCAGCCCCCAGGGGGGGGCAATCGAGCAGTACTTC
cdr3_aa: CASSPQGGAIEQYF

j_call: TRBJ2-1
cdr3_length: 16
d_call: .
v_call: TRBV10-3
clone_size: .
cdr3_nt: TGTGCCATCAGTTCGAGGGGGACGGACTCCTACAATGAGCAGTTCTTC
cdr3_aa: CAISSRGTDSYNEQFF

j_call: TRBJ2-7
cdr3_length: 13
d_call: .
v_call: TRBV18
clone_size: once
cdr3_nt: TGTGCCAGCTCACCCAACTCGGACAGCGAGCAGTACTTC
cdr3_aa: CASSPNSDSEQYF

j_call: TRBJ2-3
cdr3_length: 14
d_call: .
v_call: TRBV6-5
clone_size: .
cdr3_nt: TGTGCCAGCAGTTATGGCAGAAGCACAGATACGCAGTATTTT
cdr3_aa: CASSYGRSTDTQYF

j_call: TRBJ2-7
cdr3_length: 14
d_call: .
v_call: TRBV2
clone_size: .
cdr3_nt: TGTGCCAGCAGTCCAGGGGTCCCCAGGCGGGAGCAGTACTTC
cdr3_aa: CASSPGVPRREQYF

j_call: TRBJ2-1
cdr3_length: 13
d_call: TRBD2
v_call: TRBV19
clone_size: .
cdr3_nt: TGTGCCGCCTCCGGGCTAGCGGACAATGAGCAGTTCTTC
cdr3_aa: CAASGLADNEQFF

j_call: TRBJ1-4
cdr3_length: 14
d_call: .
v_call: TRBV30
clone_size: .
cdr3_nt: TGTGCCTGGAGTGTGAGCCCTTATAATGAAAAACTGTTTTTT
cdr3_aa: CAWSVSPYNEKLFF